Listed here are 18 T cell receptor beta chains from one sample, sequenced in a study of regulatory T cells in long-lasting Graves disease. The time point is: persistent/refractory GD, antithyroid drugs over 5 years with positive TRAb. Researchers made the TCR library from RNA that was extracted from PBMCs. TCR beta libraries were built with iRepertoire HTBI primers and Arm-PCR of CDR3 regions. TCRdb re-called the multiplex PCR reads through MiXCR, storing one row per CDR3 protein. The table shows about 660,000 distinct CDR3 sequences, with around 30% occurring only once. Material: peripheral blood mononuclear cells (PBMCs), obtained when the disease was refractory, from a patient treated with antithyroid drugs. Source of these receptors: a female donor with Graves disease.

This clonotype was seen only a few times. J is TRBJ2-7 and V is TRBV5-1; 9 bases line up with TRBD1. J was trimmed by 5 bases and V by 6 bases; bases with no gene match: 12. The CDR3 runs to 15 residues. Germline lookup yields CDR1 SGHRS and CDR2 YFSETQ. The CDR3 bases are TGCGCCAGCAACCAACCGGGACAGGGTTTTAACGAGCAGTACTTC. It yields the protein CASNQPGQGFNEQYF.

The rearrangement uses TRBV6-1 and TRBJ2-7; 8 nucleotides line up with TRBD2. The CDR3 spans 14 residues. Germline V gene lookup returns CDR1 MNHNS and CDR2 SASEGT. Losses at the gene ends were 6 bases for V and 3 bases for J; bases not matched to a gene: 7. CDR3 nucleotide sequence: TGTGCCAGCAGGCACTTCCTAGCGGGCTACGAGCAGTACTTC. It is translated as CASRHFLAGYEQYF.

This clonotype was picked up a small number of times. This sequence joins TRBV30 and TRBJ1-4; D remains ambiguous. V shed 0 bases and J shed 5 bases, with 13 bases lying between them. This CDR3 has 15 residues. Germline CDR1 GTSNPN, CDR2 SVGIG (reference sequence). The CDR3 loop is CAWSVGISLNEKLFF. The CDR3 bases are TGTGCCTGGAGTGTCGGTATTAGTCTGAATGAAAAACTGTTTTTT.

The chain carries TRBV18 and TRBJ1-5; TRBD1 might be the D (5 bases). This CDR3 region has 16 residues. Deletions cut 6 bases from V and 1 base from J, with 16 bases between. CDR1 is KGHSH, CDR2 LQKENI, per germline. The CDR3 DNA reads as TGTGCCAGCTCCCCCGTGGAGGGGAAGAGCAATCAGCCCCAGCATTTT. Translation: CASSPVEGKSNQPQHF.

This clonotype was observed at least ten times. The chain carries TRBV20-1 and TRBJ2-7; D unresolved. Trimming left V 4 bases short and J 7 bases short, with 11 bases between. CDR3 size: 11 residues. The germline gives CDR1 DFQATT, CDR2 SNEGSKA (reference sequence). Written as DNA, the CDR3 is TGCAGTGCTACCCCGGCATTGGAGCAGTACTTC. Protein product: CSATPALEQYF.

The CDR3 DNA is TGTGCCAGCAGCAAAACGACAGGTTATAGCAATCAGCCCCAGCATTTT. As protein: CASSKTTGYSNQPQHF. The rearrangement uses TRBV7-9 and TRBJ1-5; a weak D match, TRBD1 (6 bases). Between the trimmed V and J ends, which lost 5 bases and 0 bases, there was a span of 14 bases. This CDR3 is 16 amino acids long. CDR1 is SEHNR and CDR2 is FQNEAQ in the germline V gene (reference sequence).

CDR3 sequence: CATDFERINNEQFF. CDR3 sequence (DNA): TGTGCCACCGACTTTGAGCGCATAAACAATGAGCAGTTCTTC. The V call is TRBV28, the J call TRBJ2-1; D remains ambiguous. V dropped 10 bases and J dropped 5 bases, with 18 bases sitting between them. The germline CDR1 and CDR2 sequences are MDHEN and SYDVKM. The CDR3 totals 14 residues.

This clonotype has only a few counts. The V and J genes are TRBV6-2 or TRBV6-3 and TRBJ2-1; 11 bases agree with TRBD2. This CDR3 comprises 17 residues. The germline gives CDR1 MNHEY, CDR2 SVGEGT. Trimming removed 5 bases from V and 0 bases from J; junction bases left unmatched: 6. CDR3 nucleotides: TGTGCCAGCAGTGAACGACTAGCGGGAAGCTCCTACAATGAGCAGTTCTTC. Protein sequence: CASSERLAGSSYNEQFF.

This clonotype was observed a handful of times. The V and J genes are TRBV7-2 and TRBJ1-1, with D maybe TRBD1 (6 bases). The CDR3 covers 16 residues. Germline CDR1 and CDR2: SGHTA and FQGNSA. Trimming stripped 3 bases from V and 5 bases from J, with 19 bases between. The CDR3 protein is CASSLGVTGWGTEAFF. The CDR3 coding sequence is TGTGCCAGCAGCTTGGGGGTTACAGGGTGGGGGACTGAAGCTTTCTTT.

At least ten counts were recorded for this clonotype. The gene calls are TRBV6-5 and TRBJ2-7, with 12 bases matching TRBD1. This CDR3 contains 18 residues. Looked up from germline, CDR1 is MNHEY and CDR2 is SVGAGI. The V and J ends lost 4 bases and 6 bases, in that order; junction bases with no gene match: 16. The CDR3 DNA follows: TGTGCCAGCAGTTCCCAGTCCCGGGACAGGGGGCCGGCTGGCGAGCAGTACTTC. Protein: CASSSQSRDRGPAGEQYF.

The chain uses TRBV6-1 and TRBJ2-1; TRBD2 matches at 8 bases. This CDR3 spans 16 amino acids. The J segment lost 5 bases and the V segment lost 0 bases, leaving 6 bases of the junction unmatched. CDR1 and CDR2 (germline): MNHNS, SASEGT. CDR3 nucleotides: TGTGCCAGCAGTGAAGCGTTGAGCGGGAGTCACAATGAGCAGTTCTTC. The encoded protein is CASSEALSGSHNEQFF.

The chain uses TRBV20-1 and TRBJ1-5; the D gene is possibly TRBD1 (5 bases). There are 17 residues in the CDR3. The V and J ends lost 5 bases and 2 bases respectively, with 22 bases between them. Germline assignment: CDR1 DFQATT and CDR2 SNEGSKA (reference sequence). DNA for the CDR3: TGCAGTGCTCCCCTCGCCCAGGGCGGGCTTGGCAATCAGCCCCAGCATTTT. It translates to CSAPLAQGGLGNQPQHF.

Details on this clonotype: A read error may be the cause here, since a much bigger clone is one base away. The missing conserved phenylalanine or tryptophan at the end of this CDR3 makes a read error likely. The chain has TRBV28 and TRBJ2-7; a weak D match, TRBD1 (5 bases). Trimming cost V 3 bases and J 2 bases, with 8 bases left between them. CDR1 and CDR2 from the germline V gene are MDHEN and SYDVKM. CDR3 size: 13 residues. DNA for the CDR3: TGTGCCAGCAGTTTGTGGACACCCTACGAGCAGTACTCC. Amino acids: CASSLWTPYEQYS.

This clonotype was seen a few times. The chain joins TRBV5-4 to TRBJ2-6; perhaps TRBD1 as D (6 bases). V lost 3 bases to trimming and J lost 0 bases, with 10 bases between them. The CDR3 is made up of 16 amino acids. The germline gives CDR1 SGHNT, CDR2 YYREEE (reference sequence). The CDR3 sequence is CASSYNRDSGANVLTF. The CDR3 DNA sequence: TGTGCCAGCAGCTACAACAGGGACTCTGGGGCCAACGTCCTGACTTTC.

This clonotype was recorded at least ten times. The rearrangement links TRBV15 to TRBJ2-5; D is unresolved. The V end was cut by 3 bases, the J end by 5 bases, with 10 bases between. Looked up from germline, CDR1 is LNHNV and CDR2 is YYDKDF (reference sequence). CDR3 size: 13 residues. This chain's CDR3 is CATSRDSSETQYF. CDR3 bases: TGTGCCACCAGCAGGGATAGTAGCGAGACCCAGTACTTC.

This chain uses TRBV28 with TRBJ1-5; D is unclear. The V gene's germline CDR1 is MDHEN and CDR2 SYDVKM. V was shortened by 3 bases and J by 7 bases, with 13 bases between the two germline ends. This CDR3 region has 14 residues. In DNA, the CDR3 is TGTGCCAGCAGTTTGGCCGGGGTAGGCCAGCCCCAGCATTTT. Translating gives CASSLAGVGQPQHF.

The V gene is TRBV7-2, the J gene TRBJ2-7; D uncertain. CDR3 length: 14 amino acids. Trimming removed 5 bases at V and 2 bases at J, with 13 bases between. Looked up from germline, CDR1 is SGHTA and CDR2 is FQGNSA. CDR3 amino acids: CASSNQASTYEQYF. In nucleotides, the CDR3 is TGTGCCAGCAGCAACCAGGCATCTACCTACGAGCAGTACTTC.

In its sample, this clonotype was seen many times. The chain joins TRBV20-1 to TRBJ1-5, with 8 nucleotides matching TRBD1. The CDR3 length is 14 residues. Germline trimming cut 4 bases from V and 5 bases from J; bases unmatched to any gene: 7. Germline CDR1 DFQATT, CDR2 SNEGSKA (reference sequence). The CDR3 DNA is TGCAGTGCTAACCGGCAGGGGGCTGATCAGCCCCAGCATTTT. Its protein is CSANRQGADQPQHF.